This passage covers 23 T cell receptor beta chains from one sample sequenced in a study of cytomegalovirus exposure and HLA in healthy donors. It was with 60 Vbeta and 13 Jbeta primers that the PCR ran. TCRdb's copy holds only in-frame clones and misses some; the assay was immunoSEQ multiplex PCR. The repertoire consists of some 180,000 clones, with roughly 74% occurring once and the leading ten covering about 3.1%. Sequencing used PBMCs. These TCRs come from a female donor in good health and CMV-seronegative.

V is TRBV1 and J is TRBJ2-1; the D call of TRBD2 is as the table states it, not checked on the DNA. TRBV1 is a documented pseudogene. CDR3 length equals 16 residues. CDR3 in DNA: TGCACCAGCAGCCAAGTTCCCAGCGGGAGCGACAATGAGCAGTTCTTC. Encoded protein: CTSSQVPSGSDNEQFF.

The table lists this clone with a few counts. CDR3 region: CAWGGDFDEQYF. The CDR3, as DNA: TGTGCCTGGGGTGGGGACTTCGACGAGCAGTACTTC. The V gene is TRBV30, the J gene TRBJ2-7; perhaps TRBD2 as D (6 bases). The CDR3 is 12 residues long. Germline loops: CDR1 GTSNPN, CDR2 SVGIG (reference sequence). Trimming cost V 5 bases and J 5 bases, with 13 bases left between them.

This clone has a handful of counts. The V call is TRBV5-4, the J call TRBJ1-1; D uncertain. Trimming stripped 9 bases from V and 5 bases from J, with 20 bases between. In germline, CDR1 is SGHNT, CDR2 YYREEE (reference sequence). This CDR3 contains 14 residues. The CDR3 DNA follows: TGTGCCACTTGGGATGACGGGGTCTGGACTGAAGCTTTCTTT. It is translated as CATWDDGVWTEAFF.

The J gene is TRBJ2-3, the V gene TRBV4-1, with a weak D call TRBD2 (5 bases). Per germline, CDR1 MGHRA and CDR2 YSYEKL. Deletions cut 3 bases from V and 2 bases from J, with 18 bases between. The CDR3 is 17 amino acids. DNA of the CDR3: TGCGCCAGCAGCCATGGACCGGGATCCACGTCCACAGATACGCAGTATTTT. Protein: CASSHGPGSTSTDTQYF.

This chain joins TRBV9 and TRBJ1-1, with TRBD1 matching over 7 bases. Germline V CDR1 and CDR2: SGDLS, YYNGEE. CDR3 length: 14 amino acids. J was trimmed by 1 base and V by 4 bases; bases with no gene match: 4. The CDR3 DNA sequence: TGTGCCAGCAGCCCCCGGGACAGGAACACTGAAGCTTTCTTT. It specifies CASSPRDRNTEAFF.

This sequence joins TRBV2 and TRBJ2-7, with 7 bases identical to TRBD1. The V segment lost 7 bases and the J segment 3 bases; nucleotides outside the gene matches: 12. The germline V gene encodes CDR1 SNHLY and CDR2 FYNNEI. There are 15 residues in the CDR3. The CDR3 sequence is CASTGLTGSNYEQYF. CDR3 sequence (DNA): TGTGCCAGCACGGGCCTGACAGGGTCCAACTACGAGCAGTACTTC.

V usage is TRBV27 and J usage is TRBJ2-7, with D tentatively TRBD1 (7 bases). This CDR3 has 14 amino acids. The V end lost 5 bases, the J end lost 3 bases, and 14 bases lay between the germline ends. Germline V gives CDR1 MNHEY, CDR2 SMNVEV (reference sequence). CDR3 amino acids: CASSGNRGGYEQYF. CDR3 nucleotide sequence: TGTGCCAGCAGTGGGAACAGGGGAGGCTACGAGCAGTACTTC.

The chain couples TRBV6-6 to TRBJ1-3; D gene uncertain. Trimming shortened V by 3 bases and J by 0 bases, and 9 bases separated the two germline ends. The CDR3 is made up of 15 amino acids. Germline V gene sequence: CDR1 MNHNY, CDR2 SVGAGI (reference sequence). This CDR3 reads CASSYARSSGNTIYF. CDR3 DNA sequence: TGTGCCAGCAGTTATGCCAGAAGCTCTGGAAACACCATATATTTT.

The V and J genes are TRBV18 and TRBJ1-2, with D maybe TRBD1 (5 bases). Trimming took 0 bases from V and 5 from J, leaving 10 bases between them. From germline, CDR1 is KGHSH and CDR2 LQKENI. The CDR3 is 14 residues long. The CDR3 DNA sequence: TGTGCCAGCTCACCACCGGGACTAAATTATGGCTACACCTTC. Translation: CASSPPGLNYGYTF.

The CDR3 DNA is TGTGCCAGTAGTATCTCGGAGGGGACCCAGTACTTC. The encoded protein is CASSISEGTQYF. V is TRBV19 and J is TRBJ2-5; TRBD2 is a possible D gene (6 bases). The length of the CDR3 is 12 residues. Germline V gives CDR1 LNHDA, CDR2 SQIVND (reference sequence). The V end lost 3 bases, the J end lost 7 bases, and 9 bases lay between the germline ends. Full variable domain (rest looked up from reference TRBV19 and TRBJ2-5): DGGITQSPKYLFRKEGQNVTLSCEQNLNHDAMYWYRQDPGQGLRLIYYSQIVNDFQKGDIAEGYSVSREKKESFPLTVTSAQKNPTAFYLCASSISEGTQYFGPGTRLLVL.

This clone was detected a few times. The V gene is TRBV7-6, the J gene TRBJ1-1; no reliable D call. The CDR3 covers 12 residues. V dropped 8 bases and J dropped 4 bases, with 11 bases sitting between them. Germline lookup yields CDR1 SGHVS and CDR2 FNYEAQ. The CDR3 loop reads CASEGLGTEAFF. CDR3 in DNA: TGTGCCAGCGAGGGTCTTGGCACTGAAGCTTTCTTT. Full variable domain (outside the CDR3, taken from reference TRBV7-6 and TRBJ1-1): GAGVSQSPRYKVTKRGQDVALRCDPISGHVSLYWYRQALGQGPEFLTYFNYEAQQDKSGLPNDRFSAERPEGSISTLTIQRTEQRDSAMYRCASEGLGTEAFFGQGTRLTVV.

This clone was seen more than once but under ten times. The J gene is TRBJ2-2, the V gene TRBV7-2; a weak D match, TRBD1 (6 bases). CDR1 and CDR2 from the germline V gene are SGHTA and FQGNSA. The CDR3 contains 16 residues. V lost 1 base and J 5 bases, leaving 14 bases between the germline ends. CDR3 protein: CASSLEQGVGTGELFF. CDR3 coding DNA: TGTGCCAGCAGCTTAGAACAGGGAGTGGGTACCGGGGAGCTGTTTTTT.

This sequence joins TRBV7-8 and TRBJ2-5, with 9 bases matching TRBD1. J was trimmed by 5 bases and V by 5 bases; bases with no gene match: 3. This CDR3 region has 13 residues. Germline V gene data show CDR1 as SGHVS and CDR2 as FQNEAQ. The CDR3 DNA sequence: TGTGCCAGCAGCGTGGGACAGGGTGAGACCCAGTACTTC. Amino acid sequence: CASSVGQGETQYF.

The chain recombines TRBV4-2 with TRBJ1-5, with 10 bases lining up with TRBD1. With V trimmed by 4 bases and J by 2 bases, 5 bases remained unmatched. The CDR3 sequence is 16 residues long. Germline assignment: CDR1 LGHNA and CDR2 YNFKEQ. CDR3 sequence: CASSPDRGQGNQPQHF. The CDR3 DNA reads TGTGCCAGCAGCCCAGACAGGGGGCAGGGCAATCAGCCCCAGCATTTT.

This clone is medium-sized. The chain links TRBV28 to TRBJ2-1; no clear D. The germline gives CDR1 MDHEN, CDR2 SYDVKM. Trimming took 5 bases from V and 0 from J, leaving 8 bases between them. The CDR3 has 14 residues. The CDR3 loop is CASSESRSYNEQFF. Here the CDR3 DNA reads TGTGCCAGCAGTGAGAGTCGCTCCTACAATGAGCAGTTCTTC.

The rearrangement links TRBV4-2 to TRBJ2-5, with 9 positions matching TRBD1. J lost 2 bases, V lost 5 bases, and 9 bases had no gene match. Germline values: CDR1 LGHNA, CDR2 YNFKEQ. This CDR3 region has 16 residues. CDR3 sequence (DNA): TGTGCCAGCAGCTTACAAATAGGGACAGGGCAAGAGACCCAGTACTTC. Translation: CASSLQIGTGQETQYF.

The chain links TRBV11-3 to TRBJ2-4; 9 positions agree with TRBD1. V lost 1 base and J lost 3; bases outside the gene matches: 10. This CDR3 region has 18 residues. CDR1 and CDR2 from the germline V gene are SGHNT and YENEEA. CDR3: CASSLVVSRQGGKNIQYF. For the CDR3, the DNA is TGTGCCAGCAGCTTAGTCGTTAGCCGACAGGGGGGCAAAAACATTCAGTACTTC. The whole variable domain, filled in from reference TRBV11-3 and TRBJ2-4, reads EAGVVQSPRYKIIEKKQPVAFWCNPISGHNTLYWYLQNLGQGPELLIRYENEEAVDDSQLPKDRFSAERLKGVDSTLKIQPAELGDSAVYLCASSLVVSRQGGKNIQYFGAGTRLSVL.

V and J are TRBV29-1 and TRBJ2-1; no clear D gene. This CDR3 spans 12 amino acids. The germline gives CDR1 SQVTM, CDR2 ANQGSEA. Trimming stripped 7 bases from V and 7 bases from J, with 14 bases between. CDR3 loop: CSGGAAENEQFF. The CDR3 DNA sequence: TGCAGCGGAGGAGCAGCTGAAAATGAGCAGTTCTTC.

The chain carries TRBV9 and TRBJ2-7, with 8 bases that match TRBD1. With V trimmed by 3 bases and J by 2 bases, 10 bases remained unmatched. This CDR3 region has 16 residues. Germline assignment: CDR1 SGDLS and CDR2 YYNGEE. CDR3 loop: CASSASSGTGTYEQYF. CDR3 nucleotides: TGTGCCAGCAGCGCCTCCTCCGGGACAGGAACCTACGAGCAGTACTTC. The entire variable domain, with the rest obtained from reference TRBV9 and TRBJ2-7, is as follows: DSGVTQTPKHLITATGQRVTLRCSPRSGDLSVYWYQQSLDQGLQFLIQYYNGEERAKGNILERFSAQQFPDLHSELNLSSLELGDSALYFCASSASSGTGTYEQYFGPGTRLTVT.

A remark on this clone: The junction differs from germline at one of its ends, possibly a read error. This chain uses TRBV19 with TRBJ1-2, with 10 bases aligning to TRBD1. CDR1 is LNHDA, CDR2 SQIVND, per germline (reference sequence). The CDR3 extends over 13 amino acids. CDR3 residues: CATGRQGAYILIF. The CDR3 coding sequence is TGTGCCACCGGGCGACAGGGGGCTTACATACTGATTTTC.

As DNA, the CDR3 is TGCGCCAGCAGCACCGGGACAGGGGAAGATGAGCAGTTCTTC. It encodes CASSTGTGEDEQFF. The chain couples TRBV5-1 to TRBJ2-1; the match to TRBD1 covers 10 bases. V dropped 4 bases and J dropped 8; count of bases not matched to a gene: 6. The CDR3 consists of 14 residues. The germline CDR1 and CDR2 sequences are SGHRS and YFSETQ.

This chain joins TRBV4-3 and TRBJ2-3; TRBD2 matches 10 bases. With 5 bases clipped from V and 2 bases from J, the junction kept 7 bases outside the gene matches. The CDR3 sequence is 16 residues long. The germline V gene has CDR1 LGHNA and CDR2 YSLEER. CDR3 bases: TGCGCCAGCAGCACAGGGACTAGCGATATCACAGATACGCAGTATTTT. Translation gives CASSTGTSDITDTQYF.

The V gene is TRBV2, the J gene TRBJ1-1; 11 nucleotides line up with TRBD1. The trim removed 3 bases at V and 4 bases at J, leaving 4 bases unmatched. The CDR3 contains 15 residues. Germline V lookup: CDR1 SNHLY, CDR2 FYNNEI. CDR3 in DNA: TGTGCCAGCAGTGAGACGGGGACAGGGGGCACTGAAGCTTTCTTT. Amino acids: CASSETGTGGTEAFF.